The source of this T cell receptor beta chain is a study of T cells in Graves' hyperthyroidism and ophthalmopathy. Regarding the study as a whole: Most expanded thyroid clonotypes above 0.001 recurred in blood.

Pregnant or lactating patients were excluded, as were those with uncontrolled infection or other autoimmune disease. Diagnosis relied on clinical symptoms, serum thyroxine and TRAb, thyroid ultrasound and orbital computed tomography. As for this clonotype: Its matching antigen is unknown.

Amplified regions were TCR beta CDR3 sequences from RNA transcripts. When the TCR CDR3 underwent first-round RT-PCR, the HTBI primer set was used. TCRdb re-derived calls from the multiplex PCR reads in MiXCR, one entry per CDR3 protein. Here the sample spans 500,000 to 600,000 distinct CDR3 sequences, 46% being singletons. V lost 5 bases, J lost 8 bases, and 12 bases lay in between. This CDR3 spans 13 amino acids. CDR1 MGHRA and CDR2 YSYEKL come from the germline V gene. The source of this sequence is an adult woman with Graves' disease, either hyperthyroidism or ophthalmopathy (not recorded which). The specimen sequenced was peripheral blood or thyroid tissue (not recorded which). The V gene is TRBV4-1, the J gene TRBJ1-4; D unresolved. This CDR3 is CASSGGMQEKLFF. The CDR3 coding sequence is TGCGCCAGCAGCGGAGGAATGCAGGAAAAACTGTTTTTT.